Listed below are T cell receptor beta chains from one sample, sequenced in a study of tumor and adjacent non-tumor tissue in lung cancer. TCRdb reprocessed the multiplex PCR reads via MiXCR and lists one record per CDR3 protein. The sample includes roughly 120,000 distinct CDR3 sequences, approximately 71% of them seen just once. Sequenced sample: lung tumor tissue. The origin of the receptors is a woman aged 60-75 years with non-small cell lung cancer. The CDR3 runs from the conserved cysteine through the conserved F or W. The D gene is left open where the match is weak. Clone sizes are given selectively: once, few, many, or a class where the clone is expanded.

v_call	j_call	d_call	clone_size	cdr3_aa	cdr3_nt
TRBV5-6	TRBJ1-2	NA	NA	CASSSLGWGYCYTF	TGTGCCAGCAGCTCGTTAGGTTGGGGGTATTGCTACACCTTC
TRBV20-1	TRBJ2-5	NA	NA	CSAIPPQGSETHYF	TGCAGTGCTATTCCCCCCCAGGGATCAGAGACCCACTACTTC
TRBV11-1	TRBJ2-3	NA	NA	CASSFEGSTDMQYF	TGTGCCAGCAGCTTTGAGGGTAGCACAGATATGCAGTATTTT
TRBV11-1	TRBJ1-1	NA	NA	CASNRFGLWDEAFF	TGTGCCAGCAACCGCTTTGGCTTGTGGGATGAAGCTTTCTTT
TRBV20-1	TRBJ1-5	NA	few	CSARGGARQPQHF	TGCAGTGCTAGGGGGGGGGCACGTCAGCCCCAGCATTTT
TRBV6-1	TRBJ2-2	TRBD1	NA	CAISKDRPNTGELFF	TGTGCCATCTCTAAGGACAGGCCGAACACCGGGGAGCTGTTCTTT
TRBV11-2	TRBJ2-5	TRBD2	many	CASSLSTSGFETQYF	TGTGCCAGCAGCTTATCAACTAGCGGGTTCGAGACCCAGTACTTC
TRBV29-1	TRBJ1-2	TRBD1	NA	CSVRTLGTGRYGFTF	TGCAGCGTTCGCACTCTCGGGACAGGGCGATATGGCTTCACCTTC
TRBV28	TRBJ2-7	NA	NA	CANTLWSEQYF	TGTGCCAACACTTTATGGTCCGAGCAGTACTTC
TRBV12-3/TRBV12-4	TRBJ2-3	NA	NA	CASSPLGGDWVTDTQYF	TGTGCCAGCAGCCCCCTCGGTGGGGATTGGGTGACAGATACGCAGTATTTT
TRBV11-3	TRBJ2-1	TRBD2	NA	CVNSLELTSGSHDEQLF	TGTGTCAACAGCTTAGAGTTGACTAGCGGGAGCCACGACGAGCAGTTATTC
TRBV28	TRBJ1-2	TRBD1	NA	CVSSLLGQGRYGYTF	TGTGTCAGCAGTCTCCTAGGACAGGGGCGGTATGGCTACACCTTC
TRBV11-3	TRBJ1-1	NA	NA	CASRLAGAMNTEAFF	TGTGCCAGCAGGTTAGCTGGGGCCATGAACACTGAAGCTTTCTTT
TRBV29-1	TRBJ1-2	NA	few	CTVVGGGVGYGYTF	TGCACCGTTGTAGGTGGAGGGGTCGGCTATGGCTACACCTTC
TRBV6-5	TRBJ1-1	NA	NA	CATTFGTEAFF	TGTGCCACCACTTTCGGAACAGAAGCTTTCTTT
TRBV6-2/TRBV6-3	TRBJ2-1	TRBD2	NA	CVSLTRGAGGYSHNEQFF	TGTGTCAGCCTCACTAGAGGAGCGGGAGGCTACTCCCACAATGAGCAGTTCTTC
TRBV4-3	TRBJ2-2	NA	NA	CASNQDVMGSGELFF	TGCGCCAGCAACCAAGATGTTATGGGGTCCGGGGAGTTGTTTTTT
TRBV11-2	TRBJ2-7	NA	NA	CASNLSTGTSEQYF	TGTGCCAGCAACCTATCCACCGGGACATCCGAGCAGTACTTC
TRBV24-1	TRBJ2-3	NA	NA	CATSDPDPKSPDTQYF	TGTGCCACCAGTGACCCGGACCCCAAATCCCCAGATACGCAGTATTTT